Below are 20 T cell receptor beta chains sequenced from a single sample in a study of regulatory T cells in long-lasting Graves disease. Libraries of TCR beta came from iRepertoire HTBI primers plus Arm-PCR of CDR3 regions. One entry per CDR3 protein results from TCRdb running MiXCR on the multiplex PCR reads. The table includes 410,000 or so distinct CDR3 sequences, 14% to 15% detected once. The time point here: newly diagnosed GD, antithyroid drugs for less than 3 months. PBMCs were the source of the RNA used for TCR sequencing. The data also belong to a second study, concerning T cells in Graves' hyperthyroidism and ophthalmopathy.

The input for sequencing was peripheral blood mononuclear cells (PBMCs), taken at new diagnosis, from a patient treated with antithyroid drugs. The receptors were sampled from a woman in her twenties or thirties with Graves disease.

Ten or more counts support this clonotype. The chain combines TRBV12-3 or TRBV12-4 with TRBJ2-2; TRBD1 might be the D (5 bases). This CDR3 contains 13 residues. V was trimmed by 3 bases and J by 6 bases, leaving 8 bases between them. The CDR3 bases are TGTGCCAGCAGTTTTAGGGGTGCCGGGGAGCTGTTTTTT. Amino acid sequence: CASSFRGAGELFF.

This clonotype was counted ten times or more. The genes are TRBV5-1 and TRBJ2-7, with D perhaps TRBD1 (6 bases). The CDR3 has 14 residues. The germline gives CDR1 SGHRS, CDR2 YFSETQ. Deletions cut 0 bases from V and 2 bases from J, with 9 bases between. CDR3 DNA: TGCGCCAGCAGCTTGGGACAGGACACCTACGAGCAGTACTTC. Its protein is CASSLGQDTYEQYF. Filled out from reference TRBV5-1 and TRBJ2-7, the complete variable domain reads KAGVTQTPRYLIKTRGQQVTLSCSPISGHRSVSWYQQTPGQGLQFLFEYFSETQRNKGNFPGRFSGRQFSNSRSEMNVSTLELGDSALYLCASSLGQDTYEQYFGPGTRLTVT.

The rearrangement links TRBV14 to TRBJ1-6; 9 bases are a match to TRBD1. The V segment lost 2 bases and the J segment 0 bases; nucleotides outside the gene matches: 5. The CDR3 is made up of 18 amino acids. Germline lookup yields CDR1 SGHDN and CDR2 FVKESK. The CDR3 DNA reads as TGTGCCAGCAGCCAACATCTGGACAGGGGCTCCTATAATTCACCCCTCCACTTT. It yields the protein CASSQHLDRGSYNSPLHF.

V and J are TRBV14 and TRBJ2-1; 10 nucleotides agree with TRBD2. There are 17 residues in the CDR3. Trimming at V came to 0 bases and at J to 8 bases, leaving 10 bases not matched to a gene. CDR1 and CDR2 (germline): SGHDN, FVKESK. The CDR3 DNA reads TGTGCCAGCAGCCAAGATGGCGGACTAGCGGAAAGGGATGAGCAGTTCTTC. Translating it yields CASSQDGGLAERDEQFF.

CDR3 residues: CASSPLAGGGTDTQYF. Written as DNA, the CDR3 is TGTGCCAGCAGCCCATTAGCGGGAGGAGGGACAGATACGCAGTATTTT. V gene TRBV7-3 combines with J gene TRBJ2-3; 10 bases are a match to TRBD2. The V gene's germline CDR1 is SGHTA and CDR2 FQGTGA. The CDR3 runs 16 residues. The V gene end was trimmed by 5 bases and the J gene end by 3 bases; junction bases not matched to a gene: 8.

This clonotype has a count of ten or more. The CDR3 is CASSSEGVQYF. In DNA, the CDR3 is TGTGCCAGCAGCTCGGAAGGCGTCCAGTACTTC. The chain combines TRBV7-6 with TRBJ2-5; no definite D call. The CDR3 has 11 amino acids. Germline V gene data show CDR1 as SGHVS and CDR2 as FNYEAQ. Deletions cut 4 bases from V and 10 bases from J, with 10 bases between. Looking up the rest from reference TRBV7-6 and TRBJ2-5 gives the full variable domain: GAGVSQSPRYKVTKRGQDVALRCDPISGHVSLYWYRQALGQGPEFLTYFNYEAQQDKSGLPNDRFSAERPEGSISTLTIQRTEQRDSAMYRCASSSEGVQYFGPGTRLLVL.

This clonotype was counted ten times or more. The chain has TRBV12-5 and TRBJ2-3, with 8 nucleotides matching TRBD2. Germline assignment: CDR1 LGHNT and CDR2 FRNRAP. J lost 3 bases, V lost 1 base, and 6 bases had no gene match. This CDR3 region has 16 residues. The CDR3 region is CASGLAAGVGTDTQYF. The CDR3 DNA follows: TGTGCTAGTGGTTTGGCAGCGGGAGTGGGAACAGATACGCAGTATTTT.

The CDR3 spells CASSVDATYEQYF. The DNA for the CDR3 is TGTGCCAGCAGTGTAGACGCAACCTACGAGCAGTACTTC. This rearrangement joins TRBV2 to TRBJ2-7; no firm D call. The V end lost 4 bases, the J end lost 2 bases, and 9 bases lay between the germline ends. Germline values: CDR1 SNHLY, CDR2 FYNNEI. This CDR3 contains 13 residues.

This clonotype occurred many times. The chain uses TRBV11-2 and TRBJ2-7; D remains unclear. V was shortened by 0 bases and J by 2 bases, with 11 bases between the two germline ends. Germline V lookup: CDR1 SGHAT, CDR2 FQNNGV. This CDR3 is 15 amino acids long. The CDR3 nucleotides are TGTGCCAGCAGCTTAGAATTGCACCGAGCCTACGAGCAGTACTTC. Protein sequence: CASSLELHRAYEQYF.

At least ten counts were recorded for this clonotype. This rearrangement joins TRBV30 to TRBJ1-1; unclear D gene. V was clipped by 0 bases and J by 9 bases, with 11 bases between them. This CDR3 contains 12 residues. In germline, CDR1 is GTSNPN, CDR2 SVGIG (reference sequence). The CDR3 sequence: CAWSVSSGKAFF. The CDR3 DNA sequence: TGTGCCTGGAGTGTAAGCAGCGGGAAAGCTTTCTTT.

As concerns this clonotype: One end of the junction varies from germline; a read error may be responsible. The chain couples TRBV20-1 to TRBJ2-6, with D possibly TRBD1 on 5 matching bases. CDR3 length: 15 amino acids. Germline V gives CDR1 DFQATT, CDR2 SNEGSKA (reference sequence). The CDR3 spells CSARDLGSGANILTF. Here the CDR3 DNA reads TGCAGTGCTAGAGACCTCGGCTCTGGGGCCAACATCCTGACTTTC.

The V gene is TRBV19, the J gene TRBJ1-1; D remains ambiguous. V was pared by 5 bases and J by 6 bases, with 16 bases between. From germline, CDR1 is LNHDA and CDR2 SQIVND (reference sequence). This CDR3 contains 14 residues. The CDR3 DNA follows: TGTGCCAGTAGTTCCTGGACGTTTGGAGCTGAAGCTTTCTTT. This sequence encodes CASSSWTFGAEAFF.

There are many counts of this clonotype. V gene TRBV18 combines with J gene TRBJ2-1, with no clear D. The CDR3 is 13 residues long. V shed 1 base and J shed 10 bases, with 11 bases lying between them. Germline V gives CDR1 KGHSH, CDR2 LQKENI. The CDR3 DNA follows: TGTGCCAGCTCACCACTGTCTCCCCAGGAGCAGTTCTTC. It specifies CASSPLSPQEQFF.

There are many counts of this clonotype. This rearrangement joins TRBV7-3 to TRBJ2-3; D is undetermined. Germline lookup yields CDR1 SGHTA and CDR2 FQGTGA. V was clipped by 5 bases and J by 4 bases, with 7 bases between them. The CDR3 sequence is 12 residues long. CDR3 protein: CASSIGADTQYF. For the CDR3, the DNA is TGTGCCAGCAGCATCGGTGCAGATACGCAGTATTTT.

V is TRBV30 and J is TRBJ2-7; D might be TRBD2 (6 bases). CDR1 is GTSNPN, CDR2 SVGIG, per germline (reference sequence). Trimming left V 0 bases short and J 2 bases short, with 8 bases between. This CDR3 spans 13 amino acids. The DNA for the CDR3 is TGTGCCTGGAGTGTAGGGACTCCCTACGAGCAGTACTTC. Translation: CAWSVGTPYEQYF. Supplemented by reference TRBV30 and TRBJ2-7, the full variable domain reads SQTIHQWPATLVQPVGSPLSLECTVEGTSNPNLYWYRQAAGRGLQLLFYSVGIGQISSEVPQNLSASRPQDRQFILSSKKLLLSDSGFYLCAWSVGTPYEQYFGPGTRLTVT.

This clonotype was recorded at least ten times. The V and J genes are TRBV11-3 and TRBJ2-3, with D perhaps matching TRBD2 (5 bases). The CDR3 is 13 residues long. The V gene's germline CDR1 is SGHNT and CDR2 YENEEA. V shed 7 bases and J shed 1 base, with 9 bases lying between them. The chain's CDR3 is CASNPGGTDTQYF. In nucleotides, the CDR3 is TGTGCCAGCAATCCCGGGGGCACAGATACGCAGTATTTT.

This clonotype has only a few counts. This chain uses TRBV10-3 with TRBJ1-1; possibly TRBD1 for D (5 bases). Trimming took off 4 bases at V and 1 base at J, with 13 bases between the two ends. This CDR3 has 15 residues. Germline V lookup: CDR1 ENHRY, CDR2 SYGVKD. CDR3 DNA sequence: TGTGCCATCAGTGGGCCAGGGCGTTGGAACACTGAAGCTTTCTTT. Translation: CAISGPGRWNTEAFF.

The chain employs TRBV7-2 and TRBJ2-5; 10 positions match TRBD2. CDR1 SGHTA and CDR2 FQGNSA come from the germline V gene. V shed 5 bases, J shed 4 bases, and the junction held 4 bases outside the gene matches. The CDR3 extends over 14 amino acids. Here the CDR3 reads CASSARLAGETQYF. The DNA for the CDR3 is TGTGCCAGCAGCGCCAGACTAGCGGGAGAGACCCAGTACTTC.

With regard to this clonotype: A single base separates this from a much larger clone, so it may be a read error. The CDR3 is CASSLSRLADSQETQYF. DNA of the CDR3: TGTGCCAGCAGTTTGTCCCGACTAGCGGATTCCCAAGAGACCCAGTACTTC. The V gene is TRBV28, the J gene TRBJ2-5; 9 nucleotides match TRBD2. J lost 1 base, V lost 3 bases, and 9 bases had no gene match. Germline CDR1 reads MDHEN; CDR2 reads SYDVKM. CDR3 length: 17 amino acids.

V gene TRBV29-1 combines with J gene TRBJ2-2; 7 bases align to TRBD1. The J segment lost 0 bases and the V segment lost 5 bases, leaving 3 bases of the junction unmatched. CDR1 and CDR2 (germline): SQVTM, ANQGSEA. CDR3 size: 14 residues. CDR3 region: CSVPRGPNTGELFF. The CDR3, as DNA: TGCAGCGTTCCGAGGGGGCCGAACACCGGGGAGCTGTTTTTT.